This T cell receptor beta chain was captured in a study of graft-versus-host responses after intestinal transplantation. About the study: After anti-thymocyte globulin induction, recipients took tacrolimus and steroids for around 3 years.

TCRdb's table, derived via immunoSEQ multiplex PCR, lists solely in-frame clones and lacks some. The repertoire holds around 26,000 clones, 94% seen once, with 0.4% to 0.55% in the top ten. Study-level findings and limits: The study found high graft-versus-host to host-versus-graft clonal ratios in allografts of patients with graft-donor T cell macrochimerism. After transplant, early declines in HvG clones were associated with peak levels of circulating GvH clones. Investigators detected GvH clones in recipient marrow, with some emerging earlier in ileum or blood.

Points on this clone: Its antigen is currently unknown.

This sequence was found in a human patient who received an intestinal transplant, so some T cells may come from the graft donor. This material consisted of PBMCs, taken 156 days after intestinal transplant.

The CDR3 reads CASSFYGYSGANVLTF. The CDR3 bases are TGTGCCAGCAGCTTTTACGGATATTCTGGGGCCAACGTCCTGACTTTC. This rearrangement joins TRBV7-6 to TRBJ2-6; D uncertain. This CDR3 has 16 amino acids. Trimming removed 3 bases at V and 1 base at J, with 10 bases between. Germline V gives CDR1 SGHVS, CDR2 FNYEAQ.